This T cell receptor (beta chain) derives from a study of cytomegalovirus exposure and HLA in healthy donors. Study overall: A prior study identified 110 million or so unique TCR beta sequences from some 180 million T cells.

The PCR ran on 60 Vbeta and 13 Jbeta primers. Clones were read by immunoSEQ multiplex PCR, and TCRdb kept only the in-frame ones, dropping some. The sample table includes 150,000 to 200,000 clones. There are 16 residues in the CDR3. Germline CDR1 and CDR2: SGHDT and YYEEEE. V was pared by 2 bases and J by 2 bases, with 16 bases between. This receptor was obtained from a man aged 25 to 40 in good health and CMV-seronegative. Material: PBMCs. V is TRBV5-6 and J is TRBJ1-1; tentatively, D is TRBD1 (5 bases). CDR3: CASSLKGRALNTEAFF. Written as DNA, the CDR3 is TGTGCCAGCAGCTTAAAGGGCAGGGCGCTAAACACTGAAGCTTTCTTT.